This T cell receptor (beta chain) was captured by sequencing in a study of PD-1 blockade in classical Hodgkin lymphoma. About the research overall: Patients got intravenous nivolumab 3 mg/kg every 2 weeks.

The CDR3 is made up of 13 amino acids. CDR1 and CDR2 from the germline V gene are KGHSH and LQKENI. V lost 2 bases and J lost 1, with 5 bases in between. Method: immunoSEQ multiplex PCR; TCRdb's copy keeps in-frame clones and lacks some. The sample shows some 96,000 clones, about 93% of them seen only once. Time point indicated: cycle 4 day 1 (C4D1), after around six weeks of nivolumab. There was relapse after autologous stem cell transplantation in every patient, and there was variation in brentuximab vedotin exposure. Sequenced here: peripheral blood mononuclear cells (PBMCs), sampled before the fourth cycle of nivolumab. This TCR came from a human donor with classical Hodgkin lymphoma. This chain joins TRBV18 and TRBJ1-1; maybe TRBD1 (5 bases). The chain's CDR3 is CASSPGANTEAFF. In DNA, the CDR3 is TGTGCCAGCTCACCAGGGGCGAACACTGAAGCTTTCTTT.